This T cell receptor beta chain was recovered during a study of Ad26.COV2.S vaccination and SARS-CoV-2 variants. Study outcomes and limitations: Measures of TCR breadth and depth may have fallen short of total T cell responses.

This table comes from immunoSEQ multiplex PCR, and its TCRdb copy is limited to in-frame clones, with some not included. The table lists a few hundred thousand clones, around 86% of them singletons. On this clone: The antigen is unknown.

Trimming at V came to 5 bases and at J to 8 bases, leaving 15 bases not matched to a gene. Germline V gives CDR1 SGHVS, CDR2 FQNEAQ. The CDR3 runs to 16 residues. Treatment reported: around 19 received Ad26.COV2.S at low or high dose, single or two shots; several received placebo; per-sample allocation not given. Day 63 after the first vaccine or placebo injection was the time point for sampling. Within Boston, the person who donated was an adult of 18-55 years. The chain carries TRBV7-8 and TRBJ2-1; 7 positions match TRBD1. The receptor comes from a person aged 18-60 years who received the Ad26.COV2.S COVID-19 vaccine or a placebo. This material consisted of peripheral blood, taken in a trial of Ad26.COV2.S vaccine versus placebo. In DNA form, the CDR3 reads TGTGCCAGCAGCCTACTCCCCGGGACAGTCTCCTATGAGCAGTTCTTC. Translating gives CASSLLPGTVSYEQFF.